This TCR beta chain was identified during a study of blood T cell repertoires in COVID-19. Study-wide background: Donors in the United States, Italy and Spain gave samples during acute or convalescent COVID-19. T cells, B-cell-depleted T cells, or PBMCs provided the cDNA or gDNA that served as material.

Germline lookup yields CDR1 MGHRA and CDR2 YSYEKL. The V segment lost 2 bases and the J segment 8 bases; nucleotides outside the gene matches: 14. The CDR3 length is 17 residues. Per the study methods: Amplified reference gene primers provided the basis for estimating nucleated cell counts. Generated by immunoSEQ multiplex PCR, the TCRdb table keeps only in-frame clones and is missing some. The V and J calls and clone size were taken over from that table, and D and trimming were inferred from the DNA. The sample lists about 130,000 clones; more than 70% were seen once. Material: peripheral blood. The receptor comes from a woman over 75 with acute or convalescent COVID-19. The chain is built from TRBV4-1 and TRBJ2-1, with 8 positions matching TRBD2. Written as DNA, the CDR3 is TGCGCCAGCAGCCAAACAAGCCCCGGGGGGGCCTCGGATGAGCAGTTCTTC. Its protein is CASSQTSPGGASDEQFF.